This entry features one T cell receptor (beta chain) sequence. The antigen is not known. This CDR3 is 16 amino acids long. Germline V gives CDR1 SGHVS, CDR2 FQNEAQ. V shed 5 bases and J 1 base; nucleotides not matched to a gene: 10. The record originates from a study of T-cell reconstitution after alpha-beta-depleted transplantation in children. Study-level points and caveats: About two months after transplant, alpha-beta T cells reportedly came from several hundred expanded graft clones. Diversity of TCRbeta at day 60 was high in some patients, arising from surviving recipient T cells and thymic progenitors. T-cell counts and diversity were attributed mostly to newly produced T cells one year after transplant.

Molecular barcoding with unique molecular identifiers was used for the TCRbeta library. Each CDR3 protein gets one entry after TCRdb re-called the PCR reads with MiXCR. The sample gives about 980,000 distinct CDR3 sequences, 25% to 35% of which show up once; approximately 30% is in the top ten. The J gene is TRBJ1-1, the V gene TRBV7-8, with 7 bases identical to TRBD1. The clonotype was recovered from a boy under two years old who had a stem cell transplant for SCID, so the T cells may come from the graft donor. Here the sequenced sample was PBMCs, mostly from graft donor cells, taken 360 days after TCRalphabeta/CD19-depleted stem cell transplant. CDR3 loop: CASSQPPRGANTEAFF. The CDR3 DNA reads TGTGCCAGCAGCCAACCGCCCAGGGGGGCGAACACTGAAGCTTTCTTT.